This T cell receptor (beta chain) is from a study of T cell repertoires in cytomegalovirus infection. In the study overall: CMV epitopes in the study were HLA-C-restricted (recently identified) and HLA-B-restricted (well studied). It can be stated that public TCR beta signatures indicated CMV infection as well as a matching HLA type. Study-level findings and limits: The ex vivo response showed dominance by HLA-C-restricted CMV-specific TCR beta clonotypes. Summed frequency of public TCR beta families distinguished CMV carriers with the relevant HLA.

As concerns this clonotype: Antigen: not known.

TCRdb fed the reads into MiXCR, producing one record per CDR3 protein. The data contain hundreds of thousands of distinct CDR3 sequences, about 31% of them singletons. The CDR3 length is 16 residues. CDR1 is LGHDT, CDR2 YNNKEL, per germline (reference sequence). Losses at the gene ends were 5 bases for V and 7 bases for J; bases not matched to a gene: 11. This TCR was sampled from a human donor in good health (CMV status not recorded). Some clones in this sample may be carry-over from other donors' samples. The chain couples TRBV3-1 to TRBJ2-7, with TRBD2 matching 13 bases. Sequencing was performed on cultured CD8+ T cells from PBMCs, taken from culture after CMV antigen stimulation. This CDR3 reads CASSYGLAGAPGEQYF. CDR3 sequence (DNA): TGTGCCAGCAGCTACGGACTAGCGGGGGCCCCGGGGGAGCAGTACTTC.